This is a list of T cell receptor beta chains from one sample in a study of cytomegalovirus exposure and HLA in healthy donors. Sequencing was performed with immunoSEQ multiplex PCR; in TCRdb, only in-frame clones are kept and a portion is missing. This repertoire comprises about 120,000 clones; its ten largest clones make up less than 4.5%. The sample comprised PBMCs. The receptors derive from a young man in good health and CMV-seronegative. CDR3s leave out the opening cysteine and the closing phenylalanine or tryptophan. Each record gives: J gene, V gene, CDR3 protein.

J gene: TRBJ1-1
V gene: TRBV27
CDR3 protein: ASSPLLGVNTEAF

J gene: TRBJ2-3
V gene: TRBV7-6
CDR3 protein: ASRGTGTDTQY

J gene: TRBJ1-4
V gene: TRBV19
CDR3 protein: ASSIRRQDWEKLF

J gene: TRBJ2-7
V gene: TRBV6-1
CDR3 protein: ASSGFGTASYEQY

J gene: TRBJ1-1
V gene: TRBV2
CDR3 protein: ASRARDTEAF

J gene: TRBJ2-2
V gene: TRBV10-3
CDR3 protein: AISPDSSRDTGELF

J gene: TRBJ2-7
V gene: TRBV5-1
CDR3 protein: ASSSGQGSYEQY

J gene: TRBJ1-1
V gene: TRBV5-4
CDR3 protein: ASSSEGARDTEAF

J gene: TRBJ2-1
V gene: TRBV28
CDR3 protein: ASSLKGLAGASEQF

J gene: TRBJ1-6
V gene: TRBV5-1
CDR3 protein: ASSPRSRAGGSPLH

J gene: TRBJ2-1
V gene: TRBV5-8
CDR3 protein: ASSLGQGVNNEQF

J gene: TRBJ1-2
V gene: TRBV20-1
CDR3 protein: SANTGTGYT

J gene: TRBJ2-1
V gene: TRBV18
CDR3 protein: ASSPRLSSYNEQF

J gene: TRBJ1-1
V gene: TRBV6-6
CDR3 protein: ASSFAGGPGGTEAF

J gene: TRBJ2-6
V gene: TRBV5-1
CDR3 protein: ASSPGGAGANVLT

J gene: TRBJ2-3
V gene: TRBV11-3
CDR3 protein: ASSLGTGWTDTQY

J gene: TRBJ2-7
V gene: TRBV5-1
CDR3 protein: ASGGTAQPYEQY